These T cell receptor beta chains were read from a single sample in a study of OX40 agonist ivuxolimab in advanced cancers. Produced via immunoSEQ multiplex PCR; TCRdb's table is partial and in-frame only. The data contain just over 90,000 clones, around nine tenths of them seen just once; the ten biggest clones take up approximately 0.78%. The source was CD4+ or CD8+ T cells sorted from blood, collected in a trial of the OX40 agonist ivuxolimab. These receptors came from an adult with an advanced solid tumor such as melanoma, head and neck, liver or kidney cancer. The CDR3 runs from the conserved cysteine through the conserved F or W. Fields, in order: J gene, V gene, CDR3 protein.

TRBJ2-7 | TRBV5-4 | CASSLGGSEYEQYF
TRBJ1-2 | TRBV28 | CASSSRQVPGYTF
TRBJ1-6 | TRBV6-5 | CASSPYLGNSPLHF
TRBJ2-7 | TRBV20-1 | CSANPRYEQYF
TRBJ2-5 | TRBV10-3 | CAISEWASSQETQYF
TRBJ1-2 | TRBV29-1 | CSVGGLYGYTF
TRBJ1-4 | TRBV5-5 | CASSLLGNEKLFF
TRBJ2-5 | TRBV7-9 | CASSPPTSDIVGETQYF
TRBJ2-4 | TRBV7-2 | CASSLRLLAKNIQYF
TRBJ1-1 | TRBV18 | CASSPAFQWNTEAFF
TRBJ2-7 | TRBV7-3 | CASSPQGSGNYEQYF
TRBJ1-1 | TRBV7-3 | CASSLTGKNTEAFF
TRBJ1-6 | TRBV7-9 | CASSPRPDSPLHF
TRBJ1-5 | TRBV5-1 | CASSLGQNNQPQHF
TRBJ2-2 | TRBV29-1 | CSVLTGGDGELFF
TRBJ1-2 | TRBV19 | CASHTQGAYNYGYTF
TRBJ2-2 | TRBV5-4 | CASSLSTGYTGELFF
TRBJ2-7 | TRBV30 | CAWVPGQHYEQYF
TRBJ2-1 | TRBV7-6 | CASSSGDYQTYNEQFF
TRBJ2-2 | TRBV5-6 | CASSGPGLAFGELFF
TRBJ2-6 | TRBV6-6 | CAGRTGSLSGANVLTF
TRBJ2-7 | TRBV28 | CASSAPSSYEQYF
TRBJ2-2 | TRBV30 | CAWRQGAGIGELFF
TRBJ2-7 | TRBV6-5 | CASIQGTGTYEQYF
TRBJ1-1 | TRBV20-1 | CSARDPPTDFF
TRBJ2-7 | TRBV11-3 | CASSLGRDRTEQYF
TRBJ2-7 | TRBV19 | CASSIGTGENEQYF
TRBJ2-7 | TRBV19 | CASSSGQPFLYEQYF
TRBJ2-7 | TRBV5-1 | CASSWIPGASEQYF
TRBJ1-5 | TRBV2 | CASSEIWGNQPQHF
TRBJ2-7 | TRBV11-2 | CASSLRGDRGSSYEQYF
TRBJ1-3 | TRBV7-3 | CARHKTTVGTGGSSGNTIYF
TRBJ2-2 | TRBV28 | CASKDSNTGELFF
TRBJ2-4 | TRBV7-9 | CASSLETGGRYF
TRBJ2-3 | TRBV7-7 | CASSLAGEGDTQYF
TRBJ2-7 | TRBV7-2 | CASSLGAYEQYF
TRBJ2-1 | TRBV29-1 | CSVDSRATYNEQFF
TRBJ1-4 | TRBV19 | CASSTTTGREKLFF
TRBJ2-1 | TRBV5-6 | CASSLDPRDKQFF
TRBJ2-5 | TRBV11-2 | CASSRLAGPQETQYF
TRBJ2-7 | TRBV5-1 | CASSLAGLAEGYEQYF
TRBJ2-3 | TRBV4-3 | CASSQDRGQGIADTQYF
TRBJ1-1 | TRBV7-3 | CASSLTAGNTEAFF
TRBJ2-7 | TRBV11-3 | CASSPGPRAYEQYF
TRBJ1-1 | TRBV5-1 | CASLPLTGDTEAFF
TRBJ2-7 | TRBV11-3 | CASSFMAGEVYEQYF
TRBJ2-3 | TRBV7-2 | CASSFSGGRTDTQYF